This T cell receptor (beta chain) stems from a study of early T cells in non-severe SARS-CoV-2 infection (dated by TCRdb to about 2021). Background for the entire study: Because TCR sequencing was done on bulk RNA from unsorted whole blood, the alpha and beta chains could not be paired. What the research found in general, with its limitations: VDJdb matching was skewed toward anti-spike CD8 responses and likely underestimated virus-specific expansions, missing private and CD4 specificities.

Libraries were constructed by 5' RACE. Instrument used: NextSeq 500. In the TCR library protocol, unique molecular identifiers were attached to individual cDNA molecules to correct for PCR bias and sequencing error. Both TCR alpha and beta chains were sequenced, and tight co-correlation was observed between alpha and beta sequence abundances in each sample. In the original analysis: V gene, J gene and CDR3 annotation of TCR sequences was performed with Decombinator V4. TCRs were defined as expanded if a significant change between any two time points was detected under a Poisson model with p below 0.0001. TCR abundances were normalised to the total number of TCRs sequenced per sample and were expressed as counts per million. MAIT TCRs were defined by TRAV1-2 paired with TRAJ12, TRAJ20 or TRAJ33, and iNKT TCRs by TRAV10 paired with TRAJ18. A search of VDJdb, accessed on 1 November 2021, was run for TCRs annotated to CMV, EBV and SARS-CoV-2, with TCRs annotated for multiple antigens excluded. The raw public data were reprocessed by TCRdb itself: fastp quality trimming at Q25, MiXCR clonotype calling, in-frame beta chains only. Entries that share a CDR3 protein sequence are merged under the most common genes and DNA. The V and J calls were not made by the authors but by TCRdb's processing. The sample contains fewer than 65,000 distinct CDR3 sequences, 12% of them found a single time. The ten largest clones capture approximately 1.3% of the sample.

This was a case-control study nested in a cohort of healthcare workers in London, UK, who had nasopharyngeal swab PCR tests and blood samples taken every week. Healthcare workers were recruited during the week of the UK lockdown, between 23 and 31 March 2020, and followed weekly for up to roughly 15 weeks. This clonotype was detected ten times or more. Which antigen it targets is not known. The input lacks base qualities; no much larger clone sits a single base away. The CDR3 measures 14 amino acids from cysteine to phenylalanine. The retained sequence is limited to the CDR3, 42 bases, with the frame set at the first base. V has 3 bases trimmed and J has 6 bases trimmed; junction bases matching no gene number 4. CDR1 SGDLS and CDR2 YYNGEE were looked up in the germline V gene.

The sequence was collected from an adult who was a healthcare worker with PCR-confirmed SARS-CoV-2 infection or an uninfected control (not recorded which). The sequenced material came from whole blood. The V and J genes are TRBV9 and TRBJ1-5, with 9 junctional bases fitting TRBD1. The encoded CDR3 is CASSAPGQGQPQHF. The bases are TGTGCCAGCAGCGCGCCGGGACAGGGTCAGCCCCAGCATTTT.